The rows below give T cell receptor beta chains drawn from one sample of a study of T cells in Graves' hyperthyroidism and ophthalmopathy. MiXCR was run by TCRdb on the multiplex PCR reads, yielding one entry per CDR3 protein. Among around 300,000 distinct CDR3 sequences listed, roughly 13% were seen once. The material sequenced was blood. The receptors were gathered from a woman aged 40 to 50 with Graves' ophthalmopathy. CDR3s include the opening cysteine and the closing phenylalanine or tryptophan. Each record gives: J gene, V gene, clone size, D gene, CDR3 protein, CDR3 DNA. D genes are given only for firm matches. Size tells how often a clone was seen (once, few, many) or the class of an expanded clone, and some rows leave it out.

J: TRBJ1-1
V: TRBV3-1
size: few
D: .
CDR3: CASRQEGRMAEAFF
DNA: TGTGCCAGTCGGCAGGAGGGGCGCATGGCTGAAGCTTTCTTT

J: TRBJ1-2
V: TRBV3-1
size: few
D: .
CDR3: CASSQDFGYTF
DNA: TGTGCCAGCAGCCAAGATTTTGGCTACACCTTC

J: TRBJ2-1
V: TRBV27
size: .
D: .
CDR3: CASSYPGGVGEQFF
DNA: TGTGCCAGCAGTTACCCCGGAGGGGTGGGTGAGCAGTTCTTC

J: TRBJ2-5
V: TRBV28
size: few
D: TRBD1
CDR3: CASSTDRKQETQYF
DNA: TGTGCCAGCAGCACGGACAGGAAACAAGAGACCCAGTACTTC

J: TRBJ1-2
V: TRBV20-1
size: many
D: .
CDR3: CSAYQGGYGYTF
DNA: TGCAGTGCTTACCAGGGAGGATATGGCTACACCTTC

J: TRBJ2-3
V: TRBV28
size: many
D: TRBD2
CDR3: CASSAYRWREGRELVTDTQYF
DNA: TGTGCCAGCAGTGCCTACAGGTGGCGGGAGGGCCGTGAATTGGTCACAGATACGCAGTATTTT

J: TRBJ1-1
V: TRBV20-1
size: few
D: .
CDR3: CSARDQPVNTEAFF
DNA: TGCAGTGCTAGAGATCAGCCAGTGAACACTGAAGCTTTCTTT

J: TRBJ2-3
V: TRBV20-1
size: many
D: .
CDR3: CSASPFSTDTQYF
DNA: TGCAGTGCTAGCCCCTTTAGCACAGATACGCAGTATTTT

J: TRBJ1-1
V: TRBV20-1
size: many
D: .
CDR3: CSARAREAFF
DNA: TGCAGTGCTAGAGCTCGTGAAGCTTTCTTT

J: TRBJ1-2
V: TRBV9
size: .
D: TRBD1
CDR3: CASSLRQGGYGYTF
DNA: TGTGCCAGCAGCTTAAGACAGGGAGGCTATGGCTACACCTTC

J: TRBJ2-7
V: TRBV20-1
size: .
D: TRBD1
CDR3: CSARGITGNRGIYEQYF
DNA: TGCAGTGCTAGGGGGATTACAGGCAACAGGGGGATCTACGAGCAGTACTTC

J: TRBJ2-3
V: TRBV27
size: many
D: .
CDR3: CASSYGGTDTQYF
DNA: TGTGCCAGCAGTTACGGGGGCACAGATACGCAGTATTTT

J: TRBJ2-7
V: TRBV5-1
size: .
D: .
CDR3: CASSLGGTVMKQYF
DNA: TGCGCCAGCAGCTTGGGTGGGACGGTTATGAAGCAGTACTTC

J: TRBJ1-2
V: TRBV5-1
size: many
D: .
CDR3: CASSRMPGAHGYTF
DNA: TGCGCCAGCAGCCGAATGCCGGGGGCGCATGGCTACACCTTC

J: TRBJ2-2
V: TRBV28
size: many
D: TRBD2
CDR3: CASSLIGTSFHTGELFF
DNA: TGTGCCAGCAGTTTGATCGGGACTAGCTTCCACACCGGGGAGCTGTTTTTT

J: TRBJ1-1
V: TRBV7-9
size: many
D: TRBD1
CDR3: CASNPGTGNTEAFF
DNA: TGTGCCAGCAACCCCGGGACAGGGAACACTGAAGCTTTCTTT

J: TRBJ2-5
V: TRBV12-3/TRBV12-4
size: many
D: .
CDR3: CASAQIAGTQYF
DNA: TGTGCCAGCGCGCAAATCGCGGGGACCCAGTACTTC

J: TRBJ2-7
V: TRBV2
size: many
D: .
CDR3: CASSKGQTYEQYF
DNA: TGTGCCAGCAGTAAGGGGCAGACCTACGAGCAGTACTTC

J: TRBJ1-2
V: TRBV20-1
size: many
D: .
CDR3: CSASAGVGYGYTF
DNA: TGCAGTGCTAGCGCAGGGGTTGGCTATGGCTACACCTTC

J: TRBJ2-3
V: TRBV20-1
size: .
D: .
CDR3: CSATRDTQYF
DNA: TGCAGTGCAACCAGAGATACGCAGTATTTT

J: TRBJ1-5
V: TRBV10-3
size: many
D: .
CDR3: CAISEEIGQPQHF
DNA: TGTGCCATCAGTGAGGAGATTGGACAGCCCCAGCATTTT

J: TRBJ2-1
V: TRBV19
size: few
D: .
CDR3: CASSIGPVNEQFF
DNA: TGTGCCAGTAGTATAGGGCCTGTCAATGAGCAGTTCTTC

J: TRBJ1-1
V: TRBV3-1
size: many
D: TRBD1
CDR3: CASSYGGTATEAFF
DNA: TGTGCCAGCAGCTACGGTGGGACAGCCACTGAAGCTTTCTTT

J: TRBJ1-2
V: TRBV5-4
size: .
D: .
CDR3: CASSQESGIYGYTF
DNA: TGTGCCAGCAGTCAGGAATCGGGGATATATGGCTACACCTTC

J: TRBJ2-7
V: TRBV11-1
size: many
D: .
CDR3: CASSLDWTAYEQYF
DNA: TGTGCCAGCAGCTTAGACTGGACAGCCTACGAGCAGTACTTC

J: TRBJ1-1
V: TRBV27
size: many
D: .
CDR3: CASRRLNTEAFF
DNA: TGTGCCAGCAGGCGGTTGAACACTGAAGCTTTCTTT

J: TRBJ2-1
V: TRBV20-1
size: many
D: .
CDR3: CSALNPGTFYNEQFF
DNA: TGCAGTGCCTTGAACCCGGGAACGTTCTACAATGAGCAGTTCTTC

J: TRBJ1-1
V: TRBV9
size: .
D: TRBD1
CDR3: CASSPRPRGRTEAFF
DNA: TGTGCCAGCAGCCCGAGACCCAGGGGGAGAACTGAAGCTTTCTTT

J: TRBJ1-6
V: TRBV2
size: few
D: .
CDR3: CASSEVNSPLHF
DNA: TGTGCCAGCAGTGAAGTGAATTCACCCCTCCACTTT

J: TRBJ2-1
V: TRBV25-1
size: many
D: TRBD2
CDR3: CASSEFVAGRDEQFF
DNA: TGTGCCAGCAGTGAATTTGTAGCGGGAAGGGATGAGCAGTTCTTC

J: TRBJ1-5
V: TRBV19
size: few
D: TRBD1
CDR3: CASSRTTGGWQPQHF
DNA: TGTGCCAGTAGTAGAACCACAGGGGGCTGGCAGCCCCAGCATTTT

J: TRBJ1-1
V: TRBV7-2
size: few
D: TRBD1
CDR3: CASSLAGTGDRLNTEAFF
DNA: TGTGCCAGCAGCTTAGCCGGGACAGGGGACCGATTGAACACTGAAGCTTTCTTT

J: TRBJ2-7
V: TRBV5-1
size: .
D: TRBD1
CDR3: CASSSGQTKSYEQYF
DNA: TGCGCCAGCAGTTCGGGACAGACAAAATCTTACGAGCAGTACTTC

J: TRBJ2-2
V: TRBV9
size: many
D: .
CDR3: CASSPTGDTGELFF
DNA: TGTGCCAGCAGCCCGACTGGGGACACCGGGGAGCTGTTTTTT

J: TRBJ2-2
V: TRBV27
size: few
D: .
CDR3: CASSSRGLAGELFF
DNA: TGTGCCAGCAGTTCTCGAGGGTTAGCGGGGGAGCTGTTTTTT

J: TRBJ2-7
V: TRBV6-1
size: .
D: .
CDR3: CASSAVRTDEQYF
DNA: TGTGCCAGCAGTGCGGTTAGAACAGACGAGCAGTACTTC

J: TRBJ1-1
V: TRBV6-1
size: many
D: .
CDR3: CASNLVPNTEAFF
DNA: TGTGCCAGCAATTTAGTGCCGAACACTGAAGCTTTCTTT

J: TRBJ1-4
V: TRBV3-1
size: .
D: .
CDR3: CASSQGQASANEKLFF
DNA: TGTGCCAGCAGCCAAGGCCAGGCTTCGGCTAATGAAAAACTGTTTTTT

J: TRBJ2-3
V: TRBV9
size: .
D: .
CDR3: CASSGQTGADTDTQYF
DNA: TGTGCCAGCAGCGGCCAGACAGGAGCTGACACAGATACGCAGTATTTT

J: TRBJ2-1
V: TRBV12-3/TRBV12-4
size: many
D: TRBD2
CDR3: CASSLAVSGKGNEQFF
DNA: TGTGCCAGCAGTTTAGCGGTTAGCGGGAAGGGCAATGAGCAGTTCTTC

J: TRBJ2-1
V: TRBV20-1
size: many
D: .
CDR3: CSASVRYNEQFF
DNA: TGCAGTGCTAGTGTGAGGTACAATGAGCAGTTCTTC

J: TRBJ2-1
V: TRBV6-1
size: many
D: TRBD2
CDR3: CASSTSGRTTEQFF
DNA: TGTGCCAGCAGCACTAGCGGGAGGACCACTGAGCAGTTCTTC

J: TRBJ2-7
V: TRBV13
size: many
D: TRBD1
CDR3: CASSPRDRGSEQYF
DNA: TGTGCCAGCAGCCCGCGGGACAGGGGGTCCGAGCAGTACTTC

J: TRBJ1-1
V: TRBV12-3/TRBV12-4
size: many
D: .
CDR3: CASSLGRWNTEAFF
DNA: TGTGCCAGCAGTTTGGGACGTTGGAACACTGAAGCTTTCTTT

J: TRBJ2-7
V: TRBV20-1
size: .
D: .
CDR3: CSASNPQGGRREQYF
DNA: TGCAGTGCTAGTAACCCACAGGGGGGGAGGCGGGAGCAGTACTTC

J: TRBJ1-5
V: TRBV19
size: many
D: .
CDR3: CASSLTGLQQPQHF
DNA: TGTGCCAGTAGCCTCACAGGGCTACAACAGCCCCAGCATTTT

J: TRBJ1-2
V: TRBV5-6
size: many
D: TRBD1
CDR3: CASSFTGTVYGYTF
DNA: TGTGCCAGCAGCTTTACCGGGACAGTCTATGGCTACACCTTC

J: TRBJ1-1
V: TRBV10-3
size: many
D: .
CDR3: CAISESGKRGTEAFF
DNA: TGTGCCATCAGTGAGTCGGGAAAGCGGGGCACTGAAGCTTTCTTT

J: TRBJ2-1
V: TRBV5-8
size: few
D: TRBD2
CDR3: CASSFPASGGVNEQFF
DNA: TGTGCCAGCAGCTTCCCAGCTAGCGGGGGGGTCAATGAGCAGTTCTTC

J: TRBJ2-5
V: TRBV6-2/TRBV6-3
size: many
D: .
CDR3: CASSYITFQETQYF
DNA: TGTGCCAGCAGTTACATCACGTTCCAAGAGACCCAGTACTTC